The clone carrying this TCR beta chain occurred once. The sample is drawn from a study of blood T cell repertoires in COVID-19. The overall study: Italy, Spain and the United States were the sources of the convalescent and acute COVID-19 samples. In each case, the material was cDNA or gDNA derived from T cells, B-cell-depleted T cells, or PBMCs.

Original analysis: Reference gene primer amplification gave nucleated cell count estimates. This table comes from immunoSEQ multiplex PCR, and its TCRdb copy is limited to in-frame clones, with some not included. V, J and clone size reflect that table, while D and trimming were determined from the DNA. The sample has 6,900 or so clones, roughly nine tenths seen once; the top ten hold about 17%. The origin of this receptor is a human donor in a cohort sampled during active COVID-19. The specimen was peripheral blood.

This CDR3 is CASSSPDRASYEQYF. For the CDR3, the DNA is TGTGCCAGCAGCTCACCCGACAGGGCCTCCTACGAGCAGTACTTC. The chain uses TRBV7-9 and TRBJ2-7, with 7 bases matching TRBD1. The V gene end was trimmed by 4 bases and the J gene end by 0 bases; junction bases not matched to a gene: 6. Germline CDR1 and CDR2: SEHNR and FQNEAQ (reference sequence). The CDR3 runs to 15 residues.